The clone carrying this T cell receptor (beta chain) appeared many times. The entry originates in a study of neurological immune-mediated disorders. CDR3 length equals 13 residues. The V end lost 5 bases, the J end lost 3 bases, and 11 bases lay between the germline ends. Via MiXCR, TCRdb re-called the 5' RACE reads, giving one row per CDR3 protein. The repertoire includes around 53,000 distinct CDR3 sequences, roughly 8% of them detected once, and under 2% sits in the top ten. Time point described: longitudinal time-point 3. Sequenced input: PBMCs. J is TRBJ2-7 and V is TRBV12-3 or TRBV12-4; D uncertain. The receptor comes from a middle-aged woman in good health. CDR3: CASSPALVYEQYF. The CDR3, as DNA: TGTGCCAGCAGTCCGGCGCTTGTCTACGAGCAGTACTTC.